This T cell receptor beta chain originates from a study of T cell changes during pregnancy in multiple sclerosis. The repertoire was sequenced with immunoSEQ multiplex PCR; TCRdb's copy has only in-frame clones and lacks some. The repertoire holds approximately 48,000 clones, 90% to 95% seen once, with about 0.6% in the top ten. Germline lookup yields CDR1 SGHRS and CDR2 YFSETQ. The CDR3 extends over 14 amino acids. The V gene lost 4 bases and the J gene lost 4 bases, with 15 bases spanning the gap. This chain uses TRBV5-1 with TRBJ2-7, with a tentative D call TRBD2 (7 bases). Sequenced here: CD4+ T cells from peripheral blood mononuclear cells, sampled in the second trimester of pregnancy. The receptor was derived from a female donor with multiple sclerosis, enrolled in a pregnancy study. CDR3 sequence (DNA): TGCGCCAGCAGCAGCGGGGACAACCTTTACGAGCAGTACTTC. It is translated as CASSSGDNLYEQYF.